This is a list of T cell receptor beta chains from one sample in a study of CD8 T cells in ankylosing spondylitis. Each CDR3 protein is one row after TCRdb ran MiXCR on the 5' RACE reads. The repertoire has 250,000 or so distinct CDR3 sequences, 15% to 20% of them found once; the top ten carry around 30%. Sequencing was carried out using blood, either unsorted or a sorted T cell fraction (not recorded which). Receptors were obtained from a male donor with ankylosing spondylitis or in good health (not recorded which). The CDR3 runs from the conserved cysteine through the conserved F or W. A D gene is named only where the DNA matches it firmly. Where a row states a size, it is once, few, many or the class of an expanded clone; other rows omit it.

J gene | clone size | D gene | V gene | CDR3 protein | CDR3 DNA
TRBJ2-1 | many | . | TRBV4-3 | CASSSYPSSYNEQFF | TGCGCCAGCAGCTCGTACCCGAGCTCCTACAATGAGCAGTTCTTC
TRBJ1-6 | many | TRBD1 | TRBV12-3/TRBV12-4 | CASSPGTGANSPLHF | TGTGCCAGCAGTCCGGGGACAGGCGCTAATTCACCCCTCCACTTT
TRBJ2-3 | once | . | TRBV4-1 | CASSFREEDTQYF | TGCGCCAGCAGCTTTAGGGAGGAGGATACGCAGTATTTT
TRBJ1-6 | many | . | TRBV12-3/TRBV12-4 | CASSLLTGYDYNSPLHF | TGTGCCAGCAGTCTACTCACTGGTTACGATTATAATTCACCCCTCCACTTT
TRBJ2-1 | few | TRBD2 | TRBV28 | CASTLAGGPREQFF | TGTGCCAGCACACTAGCGGGAGGGCCACGGGAGCAGTTCTTC
TRBJ1-2 | . | TRBD1 | TRBV29-1 | CSVVALVAGGSGGYTF | TGCAGCGTTGTCGCCTTGGTGGCAGGGGGCTCGGGTGGCTACACCTTC
TRBJ2-7 | . | TRBD1 | TRBV5-1 | CASSTGQGALYEQYF | TGCGCCAGCAGCACCGGACAGGGGGCTCTCTACGAGCAGTACTTC
TRBJ2-2 | few | TRBD1 | TRBV6-5 | CASSYADRPGELFF | TGTGCCAGCAGTTACGCGGACAGGCCCGGGGAGCTGTTTTTT
TRBJ2-1 | . | TRBD2 | TRBV11-2 | CASSSRLAGWGYEQFF | TGTGCCAGCAGCTCCAGGCTAGCGGGCTGGGGGTATGAGCAGTTCTTC
TRBJ1-1 | . | . | TRBV29-1 | CSVEDPSGGGGAEAFF | TGCAGCGTTGAAGATCCTTCCGGGGGCGGTGGCGCTGAAGCTTTCTTT
TRBJ2-5 | few | . | TRBV11-2 | CASSLDRWGYYLRADQETQYF | TGTGCCAGCAGCTTAGATAGATGGGGGTATTATTTGCGGGCAGACCAAGAGACCCAGTACTTC
TRBJ2-1 | few | . | TRBV29-1 | CSVLGPGAGNEQFF | TGCAGCGTTTTAGGGCCAGGAGCAGGGAATGAGCAGTTCTTC
TRBJ1-1 | . | . | TRBV12-3/TRBV12-4 | CASRWGGMNTEAFF | TGTGCCAGCAGATGGGGGGGAATGAACACTGAAGCTTTCTTT
TRBJ1-1 | . | . | TRBV5-5 | CASSLTGRAEAFF | TGTGCCAGCAGCTTGACAGGGCGGGCTGAAGCTTTCTTT
TRBJ2-7 | few | TRBD2 | TRBV27 | CASSLASGITYEQYF | TGTGCCAGCAGTTTGGCCAGCGGGATCACCTACGAGCAGTACTTC
TRBJ2-1 | . | . | TRBV29-1 | CSVASPSSYNEQFF | TGCAGCGTTGCCAGTCCTAGCTCCTACAATGAGCAGTTCTTC
TRBJ2-7 | few | . | TRBV29-1 | CSVVQGGYEQYF | TGCAGCGTTGTACAGGGCGGCTACGAGCAGTACTTC
TRBJ2-1 | . | . | TRBV20-1 | CCARDVESSYNEQFF | TGCTGTGCTAGAGACGTGGAGAGCTCCTACAATGAGCAGTTCTTC
TRBJ2-5 | . | TRBD1 | TRBV28 | CASSVTGAVWTQYF | TGTGCCAGCAGTGTAACAGGGGCGGTCTGGACCCAGTACTTC
TRBJ2-7 | many | . | TRBV20-1 | CSALNQYESYEQYF | TGCAGTGCTTTAAACCAGTATGAGTCCTACGAGCAGTACTTC
TRBJ2-5 | many | . | TRBV4-3 | CASSQDLGGPETQYF | TGCGCCAGCAGCCAAGATCTGGGGGGTCCAGAGACCCAGTACTTC
TRBJ2-7 | many | TRBD2 | TRBV6-2/TRBV6-3 | CASSYSGGPYEQYF | TGTGCCAGCAGTTATTCGGGAGGCCCCTACGAGCAGTACTTC
TRBJ2-7 | few | TRBD1 | TRBV4-3 | CASSQDRDRGLYEQYF | TGCGCCAGCAGCCAAGACCGGGACAGGGGGCTCTACGAGCAGTACTTC
TRBJ2-1 | . | TRBD1 | TRBV15 | CATSGRTGVPYNEQFF | TGTGCCACCAGCGGCAGGACAGGGGTCCCCTACAATGAGCAGTTCTTC
TRBJ2-1 | . | . | TRBV4-1 | CASSLQGGVSYNEQFF | TGCGCCAGCAGCCTTCAGGGGGGGGTCTCCTACAATGAGCAGTTCTTC
TRBJ2-7 | . | . | TRBV5-1 | CASSLALGSQGEQYF | TGCGCCAGCAGCTTGGCCTTAGGGTCTCAAGGCGAGCAGTACTTC
TRBJ2-7 | . | TRBD1 | TRBV12-3/TRBV12-4 | CASSSPGQGLYEQYF | TGTGCCAGCAGTTCTCCGGGACAGGGGCTTTACGAGCAGTACTTC
TRBJ2-7 | . | . | TRBV28 | CASSTRILGSYEQYF | TGTGCCAGCAGTACCCGGATTCTCGGCTCCTACGAGCAGTACTTC
TRBJ2-7 | . | TRBD1 | TRBV7-8 | CASSQDRGRAYEQYF | TGTGCCAGCAGCCAAGACAGGGGACGAGCCTACGAGCAGTACTTC
TRBJ2-7 | . | . | TRBV11-3 | CASSLVTDYEQYF | TGTGCCAGCAGCTTAGTGACAGACTACGAGCAGTACTTC
TRBJ1-5 | few | . | TRBV5-1 | CASSSDRVGIYQPQHF | TGCGCCAGCAGCTCGGACAGAGTGGGGATCTATCAGCCCCAGCATTTT
TRBJ2-1 | . | TRBD1 | TRBV9 | CASSVDDRGAYNEQFF | TGTGCCAGCAGCGTAGATGACAGGGGGGCTTACAATGAGCAGTTCTTC
TRBJ2-2 | . | TRBD2 | TRBV7-8 | CASSPTSGVNTGELFF | TGTGCCAGCAGCCCCACTAGCGGGGTCAACACCGGGGAGCTGTTTTTT
TRBJ1-2 | few | . | TRBV6-1 | CASSHPGNSGYTF | TGTGCCAGCAGTCATCCCGGGAATTCTGGCTACACCTTC
TRBJ1-1 | few | . | TRBV4-3 | CASAQGSNTEAFF | TGCGCCAGCGCCCAGGGGAGTAACACTGAAGCTTTCTTT
TRBJ1-5 | many | . | TRBV29-1 | CSVGGGSQPQHF | TGCAGCGTTGGGGGGGGTTCTCAGCCCCAGCATTTT
TRBJ2-1 | few | TRBD1 | TRBV7-9 | CASSTRQDRHEYNEQFF | TGTGCCAGCAGCACGCGTCAGGACAGGCATGAGTACAATGAGCAGTTCTTC
TRBJ2-7 | . | . | TRBV10-3 | CAISDRVGEQYF | TGTGCCATCAGTGACAGAGTCGGCGAGCAGTACTTC
TRBJ2-1 | few | . | TRBV6-2/TRBV6-3 | CASSYSTPYNEQFF | TGTGCCAGCAGTTACTCGACACCTTACAATGAGCAGTTCTTC
TRBJ2-1 | . | TRBD2 | TRBV27 | CASSPWTSNNEQFF | TGTGCCAGCAGTCCGTGGACTAGCAACAATGAGCAGTTCTTC
TRBJ2-2 | few | TRBD1 | TRBV5-6 | CASSFTGDHTGELFF | TGTGCCAGCAGCTTCACAGGGGACCACACCGGGGAGCTGTTTTTT
TRBJ2-1 | few | . | TRBV5-1 | CASSSPLRSSYNEQFF | TGCGCCAGCAGCTCGCCTCTCCGTAGCTCCTACAATGAGCAGTTCTTC
TRBJ2-3 | few | . | TRBV5-1 | CASSLGVAASTDTQYF | TGCGCCAGCAGCTTGGGGGTAGCGGCCAGCACAGATACGCAGTATTTT
TRBJ1-4 | . | . | TRBV14 | CASSQGGNEKLFF | TGTGCCAGCAGCCAAGGAGGGAATGAAAAACTGTTTTTT